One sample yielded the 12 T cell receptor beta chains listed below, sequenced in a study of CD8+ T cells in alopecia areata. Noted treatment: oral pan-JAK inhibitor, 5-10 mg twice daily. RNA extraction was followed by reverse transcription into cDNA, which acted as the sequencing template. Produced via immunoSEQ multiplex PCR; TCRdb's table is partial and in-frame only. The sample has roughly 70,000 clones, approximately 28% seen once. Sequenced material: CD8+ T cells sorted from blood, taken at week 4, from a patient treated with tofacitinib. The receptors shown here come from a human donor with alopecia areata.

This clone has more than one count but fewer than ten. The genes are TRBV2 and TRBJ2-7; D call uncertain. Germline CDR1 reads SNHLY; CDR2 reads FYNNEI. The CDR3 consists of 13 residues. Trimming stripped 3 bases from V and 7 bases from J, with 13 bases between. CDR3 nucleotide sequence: TGTGCCAGCAGTGAGCTACCCGGTGAGGAGCAGTACTTC. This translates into CASSELPGEEQYF.

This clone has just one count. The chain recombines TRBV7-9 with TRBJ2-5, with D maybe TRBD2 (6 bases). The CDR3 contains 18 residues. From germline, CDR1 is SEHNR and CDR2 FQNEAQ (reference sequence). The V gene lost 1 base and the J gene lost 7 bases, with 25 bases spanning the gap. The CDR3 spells CASSLGAGQGPDGGTQYF. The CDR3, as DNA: TGTGCCAGCAGCTTAGGGGCGGGGCAGGGCCCCGACGGGGGGACCCAGTACTTC. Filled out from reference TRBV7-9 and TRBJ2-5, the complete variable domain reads DTGVSQNPRHKITKRGQNVTFRCDPISEHNRLYWYRQTLGQGPEFLTYFQNEAQLEKSRLLSDRFSAERPKGSFSTLEIQRTEQGDSAMYLCASSLGAGQGPDGGTQYFGPGTRLLVL.

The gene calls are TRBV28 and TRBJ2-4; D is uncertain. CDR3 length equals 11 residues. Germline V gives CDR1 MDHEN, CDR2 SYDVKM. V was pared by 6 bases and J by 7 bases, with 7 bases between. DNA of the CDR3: TGTGCCAGCAGCTACACCAACATTCAGTACTTC. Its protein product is CASSYTNIQYF.

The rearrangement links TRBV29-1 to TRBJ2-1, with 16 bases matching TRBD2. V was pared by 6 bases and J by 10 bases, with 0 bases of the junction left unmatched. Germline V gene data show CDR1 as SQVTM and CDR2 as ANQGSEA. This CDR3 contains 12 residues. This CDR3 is CSVGLAGGEQFF. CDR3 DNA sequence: TGCAGCGTGGGACTAGCGGGAGGGGAGCAGTTCTTC.

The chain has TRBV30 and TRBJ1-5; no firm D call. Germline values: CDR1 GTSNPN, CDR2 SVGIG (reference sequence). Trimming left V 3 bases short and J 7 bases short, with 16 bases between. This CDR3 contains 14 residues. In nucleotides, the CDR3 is TGTGCCTGGAGGGCGGAGGATTTGGGCCAGCCCCAGCATTTT. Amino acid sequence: CAWRAEDLGQPQHF.

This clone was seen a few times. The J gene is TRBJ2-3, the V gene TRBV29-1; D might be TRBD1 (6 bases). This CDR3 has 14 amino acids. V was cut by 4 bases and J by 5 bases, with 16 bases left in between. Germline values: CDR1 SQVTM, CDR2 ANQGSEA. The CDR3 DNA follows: TGCAGCGTTGTAGCGTTGACAGGCCGAGATACGCAGTATTTT. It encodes CSVVALTGRDTQYF.

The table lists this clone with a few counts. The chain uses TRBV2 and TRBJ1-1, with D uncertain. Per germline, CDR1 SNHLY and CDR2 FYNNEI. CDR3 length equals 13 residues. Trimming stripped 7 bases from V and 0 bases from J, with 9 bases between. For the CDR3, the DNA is TGTGCCAGCAACGGACCGATGAACACTGAAGCTTTCTTT. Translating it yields CASNGPMNTEAFF.

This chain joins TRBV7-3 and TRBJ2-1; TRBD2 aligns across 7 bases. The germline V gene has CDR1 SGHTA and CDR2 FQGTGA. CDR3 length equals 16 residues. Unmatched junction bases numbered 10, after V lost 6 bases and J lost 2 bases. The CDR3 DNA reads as TGTGCCAGCAGTTATGCGGGGGAGGGCCCCTACAATGAGCAGTTCTTC. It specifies CASSYAGEGPYNEQFF.

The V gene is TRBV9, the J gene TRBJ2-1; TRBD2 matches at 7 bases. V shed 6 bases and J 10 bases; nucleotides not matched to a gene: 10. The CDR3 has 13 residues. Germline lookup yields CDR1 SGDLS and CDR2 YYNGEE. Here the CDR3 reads CASTRGSQDEQFF. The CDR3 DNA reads TGTGCCAGCACCCGCGGGAGTCAGGACGAGCAGTTCTTC.

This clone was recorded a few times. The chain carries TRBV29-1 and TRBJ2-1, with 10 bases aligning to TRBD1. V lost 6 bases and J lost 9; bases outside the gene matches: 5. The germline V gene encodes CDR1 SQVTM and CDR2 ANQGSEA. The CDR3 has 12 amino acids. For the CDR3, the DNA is TGCAGCGTACCGGACAGGGGGGGTGAGCAGTTCTTC. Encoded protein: CSVPDRGGEQFF.

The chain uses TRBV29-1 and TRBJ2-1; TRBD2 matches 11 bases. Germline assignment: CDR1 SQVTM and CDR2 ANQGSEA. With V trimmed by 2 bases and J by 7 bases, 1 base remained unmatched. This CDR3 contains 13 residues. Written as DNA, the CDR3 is TGCAGCGTTGAACCTAGCGGGAGGAATGAGCAGTTCTTC. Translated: CSVEPSGRNEQFF.

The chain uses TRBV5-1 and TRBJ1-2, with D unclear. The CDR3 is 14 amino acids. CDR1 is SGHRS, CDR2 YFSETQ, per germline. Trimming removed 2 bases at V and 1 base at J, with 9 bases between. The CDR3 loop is CASSFGRGNYGYTF. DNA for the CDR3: TGCGCCAGCAGCTTCGGTCGGGGTAACTATGGCTACACCTTC.